This T cell receptor (beta chain) comes out of a study of T cells in Graves' hyperthyroidism and ophthalmopathy. The study left out patients who had uncontrolled infection, other autoimmune disease, pregnancy or lactation. The CDR3 spans 13 residues. The V gene's germline CDR1 is LNHNV and CDR2 YYDKDF (reference sequence). V was pared by 1 base and J by 3 bases, with 5 bases between. Amplification of TCR beta CDR3 regions was performed using RNA transcripts as template. With the HTBI primer set, the TCR CDR3 went through a first round of RT-PCR. TCRdb called the multiplex PCR reads again in MiXCR, with one record for every CDR3 protein. The sample includes roughly 710,000 distinct CDR3 sequences, about 35% of them seen just once.

Sample: blood. V is TRBV15 and J is TRBJ2-3; D remains ambiguous. This clonotype originated in a woman in her thirties or forties with Graves' hyperthyroidism. This chain's CDR3 is CATSRVKTDTQYF. For the CDR3, the DNA is TGTGCCACCAGCAGAGTTAAAACAGATACGCAGTATTTT.